This T cell receptor (beta chain) was recovered during a study of brain metastases from non-small cell lung cancer. Assay used: immunoSEQ multiplex PCR; TCRdb lists only in-frame clones, some missing. The table shows about 1,500 clones, with 75% to 90% occurring only once. This clone was counted a single time. The receptor was derived from a donor at least 40 years old with non-small cell lung cancer. Sequencing input: tumor-adjacent normal tissue.

In DNA form, the CDR3 reads TGTGCCAGCAGTTTAAGAGCTTTAGCCCAGCATTTT. It yields the protein CASSLRALAQHF. The rearrangement joins TRBV28 to TRBJ1-5; D gene unclear. V shed 2 bases and J shed 11 bases, with 10 bases lying between them. The CDR3 is made up of 12 amino acids. Germline CDR1 reads MDHEN; CDR2 reads SYDVKM.